The rows below give T cell receptor beta chains drawn from one sample of a study of T cells expressing NK-cell markers. Each CDR3 protein gets one entry in TCRdb, which reprocessed the 5' RACE reads and gives no DNA. This sample contains approximately 550,000 distinct CDR3 sequences. The sample comprised blood T cells: a sorted CD56 or NKG2C T cell subset, CD4+ or CD8+ T cells, or bulk PBMC T cells (not recorded which). The source is a man aged 18-30 years in good health. CDR3s include the opening cysteine and the closing phenylalanine or tryptophan.

j_call: TRBJ2-1; v_call: TRBV3-1; cdr3_aa: CASSQELSPALFF
j_call: TRBJ2-7; v_call: TRBV30; cdr3_aa: CAWSVIDYEQYF
j_call: TRBJ2-1; v_call: TRBV28; cdr3_aa: CASSRYSLGEQFF
j_call: TRBJ2-1; v_call: TRBV7-9; cdr3_aa: CASMAGGGGQFF
j_call: TRBJ2-2; v_call: TRBV10-3; cdr3_aa: CAISLDVAGELFF
j_call: TRBJ2-5; v_call: TRBV12-3/TRBV12-4; cdr3_aa: CASSLVGLAGGISSRYF
j_call: TRBJ2-5; v_call: TRBV12-3/TRBV12-4; cdr3_aa: CASSLGGRILQETQYF
j_call: TRBJ2-5; v_call: TRBV20-1; cdr3_aa: CSAREFGSAQETQYF
j_call: TRBJ2-5; v_call: TRBV12-3/TRBV12-4; cdr3_aa: CASSSRLAPETQYF
j_call: TRBJ2-7; v_call: TRBV5-5; cdr3_aa: CASSFDRGMHEQYF
j_call: TRBJ1-5; v_call: TRBV24-1; cdr3_aa: CATSGEGYNQPQHF
j_call: TRBJ2-3; v_call: TRBV5-1; cdr3_aa: CASSTTGFPDTQYF
j_call: TRBJ1-2; v_call: TRBV6-5; cdr3_aa: CASSHGNKTDSTF
j_call: TRBJ1-1; v_call: TRBV29-1; cdr3_aa: CSGWAGDTEAFF
j_call: TRBJ1-5; v_call: TRBV6-5; cdr3_aa: CASRYRTGPSNQPQHF
j_call: TRBJ1-5; v_call: TRBV6-2/TRBV6-3; cdr3_aa: CASRGRGNQPQHF
j_call: TRBJ2-1; v_call: TRBV4-2; cdr3_aa: CASSQGGLAYNEQFF
j_call: TRBJ2-1; v_call: TRBV6-5; cdr3_aa: CASTFPGYNEQFF
j_call: TRBJ2-5; v_call: TRBV12-3/TRBV12-4; cdr3_aa: CASSSREGGDETQYF
j_call: TRBJ2-2; v_call: TRBV24-1; cdr3_aa: CATSDRVAGELFF
j_call: TRBJ1-2; v_call: TRBV13; cdr3_aa: CASSLRSEDYTF
j_call: TRBJ2-7; v_call: TRBV12-3/TRBV12-4; cdr3_aa: CASSLVAGGPSYEQYF